The source of this TCR beta chain is a study of T cells after yellow fever vaccination. Turning to the study itself: Those fractions that held only low numbers of cells were prepared using the SMART-Seq v4 Ultra Low Input RNA kit. General study findings and limits: Reappearance after the booster was seen for most primary-vaccination clones, at more than 95% CD4 and roughly 90% CD8.

Germline values: CDR1 KGHDR, CDR2 SFDVKD. With 0 bases removed from V and 0 bases from J, the gap between germline ends came to 6 bases. The CDR3 is made up of 15 amino acids. This clonotype was detected ten times or more. Its target is unknown. Each CDR3 protein is one row after TCRdb ran MiXCR on the 5' RACE reads. The table shows 200,000 to 300,000 distinct CDR3 sequences, with about 3.5% occurring only once. This specimen consisted of PBMCs, obtained 15 days after the yellow fever booster vaccination. The receptor was derived from a man between 18 and 29 years old who received the YFV17D yellow fever vaccine. The rearrangement links TRBV24-1 to TRBJ2-3; D remains ambiguous. CDR3 in amino acids: CATSDLGSSTDTQYF. Written as DNA, the CDR3 is TGTGCCACCAGTGATTTGGGGTCTAGCACAGATACGCAGTATTTT.